This TCR beta chain was obtained from a study of blood T cells in healthy people across ages. For the second PCR, which ran for about 7 to 11 cycles, a sample-barcoded 5' primer and a J-beta primer mix were used. Individual samples furnished no less than 3 million CDR3-containing paired-end reads apiece. TCRdb used MiXCR to reprocess the 5' RACE reads, holding one entry per CDR3 protein. There are some 1,500,000 distinct CDR3 sequences in the sample; roughly 43% occur only once, and roughly 3.7% lies in the top ten. Trimming stripped 5 bases from V and 6 bases from J, with 11 bases between. The germline gives CDR1 SGHTA, CDR2 FQGNSA. The CDR3 length is 13 residues. This clonotype has just a few counts.

The J gene is TRBJ2-1, the V gene TRBV7-2; D gene uncertain. The source of this sequence is a woman between 18 and 29 years old in good health. Sequencing was done on a sample of blood. CDR3 sequence reads: CASSPPWSNEQFF. CDR3 nucleotides: TGTGCCAGCAGCCCCCCGTGGTCCAATGAGCAGTTCTTC.